This T cell receptor (beta chain) was obtained from a study of CD8 T cells in Susac syndrome. cDNA came from around 0.5 to 1 ug RNA primed by random hexamers. One entry per CDR3 protein, called by TCRdb with MiXCR from the immunoSEQ multiplex PCR reads. The table has about 22,000 distinct CDR3 sequences, 85% to 95% seen once. The V gene end was trimmed by 6 bases and the J gene end by 6 bases; junction bases not matched to a gene: 5. This CDR3 is 12 amino acids long. The TCR was taken from a human donor in good health. Specimen: CD8+ T cells from PBMCs. The J gene is TRBJ2-7, the V gene TRBV12-3 or TRBV12-4; TRBD1 aligns across 7 bases. CDR3 amino acids: CASSQYRGEQYF. CDR3 nucleotides: TGTGCCAGCAGCCAATACAGGGGCGAGCAGTACTTC.